Listed here is a single TCR beta chain. The antigen is undetermined. Isolation of CD4+ T cells took place after less than 12 days of culture. Measured with immunoSEQ multiplex PCR; TCRdb has only the in-frame clones, and not every one. The table lists about 25,000 clones, less than 75% of them singletons. The sample comes from a study of vaccination effects on CD4 cells after COVID-19. Trimming took 1 base from V and 0 from J, leaving 4 bases between them. The CDR3 has 14 residues. Germline CDR1 reads SNHLY; CDR2 reads FYNNEI. This sequence was found in a human donor who received a COVID-19 vaccine. Sequenced material: CD4+ T cells from PBMCs cultured without peptide, taken before COVID-19 vaccination. The chain uses TRBV2 and TRBJ1-5; D unresolved. CDR3 nucleotide sequence: TGTGCCAGCAGTGAAGTGGGTAGCAATCAGCCCCAGCATTTT. This sequence encodes CASSEVGSNQPQHF.